This TCR beta chain was identified during a study of T cell repertoires in cytomegalovirus infection. As for the study in general: CMV epitopes, recently identified HLA-C-restricted and well-studied HLA-B-restricted, were used. Matching HLA type and CMV infection were both indicated by public TCR beta signatures. Findings and limits, study-wide: Across the ex vivo response, the dominant clonotypes were HLA-C-restricted CMV-specific TCR beta clonotypes. Summed public TCR beta family frequency identified CMV carriers bearing the relevant HLA.

MiXCR was run by TCRdb on the reads, yielding one entry per CDR3 protein. The repertoire holds some 940,000 distinct CDR3 sequences, with more than 25% as singletons. Concerning this clonotype itself: The target antigen is unknown.

CDR1 and CDR2 (germline): SEHNR, FQNEAQ (reference sequence). This CDR3 region has 12 residues. V lost 8 bases, J lost 11 bases, and 18 bases lay in between. The clonotype was recovered from a human donor in good health (CMV status not recorded). Some clones in this sample may be carry-over from other donors' samples. V is TRBV7-9 and J is TRBJ1-1; D not resolved. Here the sequenced sample was cultured CD8+ T cells from PBMCs, taken from culture after CMV antigen stimulation. CDR3 DNA sequence: TGTGCCAGCCATATGGCCGAAATGGCCGCTTTCTTT. It is translated as CASHMAEMAAFF.